A selection of T cell receptor beta chains follows, all from one sample in a study of regulatory T cells in long-lasting Graves disease. Using its own MiXCR run on the multiplex PCR reads, TCRdb lists one record per CDR3 protein. Among roughly 700,000 distinct CDR3 sequences, around 30% were seen once, and the ten largest hold roughly 40%. Sequenced material: peripheral blood mononuclear cells (PBMCs), taken when the disease was refractory, from a patient treated with antithyroid drugs. The receptors originated from a female donor with Graves disease. CDR3s include the opening cysteine and the closing phenylalanine or tryptophan. Each record gives: CDR3 DNA, CDR3 protein, V gene, clone size, D gene, J gene. The D gene is left open where the match is weak. The size entry is marked missing in some rows and otherwise reads once, few, many or a size class.

cdr3_nt: TGTGCCAGCAGCTCCAGGAGCGGGAGTGGTAGGAATGAGCAGTTCTTC; cdr3_aa: CASSSRSGSGRNEQFF; v_call: TRBV11-3; clone_size: .; d_call: TRBD2; j_call: TRBJ2-1
cdr3_nt: TGTGCCAGCAGTTACGACAGGGGTGTGACTGAAGCTTTCTTT; cdr3_aa: CASSYDRGVTEAFF; v_call: TRBV6-5; clone_size: many; d_call: TRBD1; j_call: TRBJ1-1
cdr3_nt: TGTGCCAGCAGCTTGTCGTCAGGAGGGGGCTACACCTTC; cdr3_aa: CASSLSSGGGYTF; v_call: TRBV5-5; clone_size: many; d_call: .; j_call: TRBJ1-2
cdr3_nt: TGTGCCAGCGGGATGGGACTAGCGGGGTCGGCGTACTTC; cdr3_aa: CASGMGLAGSAYF; v_call: TRBV12-3/TRBV12-4; clone_size: few; d_call: TRBD2; j_call: TRBJ2-7
cdr3_nt: TGTGCCAGCCATCAGGGACTGAACACTGAAGCTTTCTTT; cdr3_aa: CASHQGLNTEAFF; v_call: TRBV12-3/TRBV12-4; clone_size: .; d_call: .; j_call: TRBJ1-1
cdr3_nt: TGCAGTGCTAGAGATCCCGGGACAGGGGGCGCGAGGGGCTATGGCTACACCTTC; cdr3_aa: CSARDPGTGGARGYGYTF; v_call: TRBV20-1; clone_size: few; d_call: TRBD1; j_call: TRBJ1-2
cdr3_nt: TGTGCCAGCAGTTACTCGAACAGCCTCCCAACTAATGAAAAACTGTTTTTT; cdr3_aa: CASSYSNSLPTNEKLFF; v_call: TRBV6-2/TRBV6-3; clone_size: few; d_call: .; j_call: TRBJ1-4
cdr3_nt: TGCAGTGCTTTTAGCACTAGCGGGAGAACCAGGGCCTACGAGCAGTACTTC; cdr3_aa: CSAFSTSGRTRAYEQYF; v_call: TRBV20-1; clone_size: .; d_call: TRBD2; j_call: TRBJ2-7
cdr3_nt: TGTGCCATCAGTGGGACAGGGGGCCGACAGCCCCAGCATTTT; cdr3_aa: CAISGTGGRQPQHF; v_call: TRBV10-3; clone_size: .; d_call: TRBD1; j_call: TRBJ1-5
cdr3_nt: TGCAGTGCTAGAGAGGTAGTGGACAGGGTCCATGAGCAGTACTTC; cdr3_aa: CSAREVVDRVHEQYF; v_call: TRBV20-1; clone_size: .; d_call: TRBD1; j_call: TRBJ2-7
cdr3_nt: TGCGCCAGCAGCTTGGCCGAAGGCCGCTTTGGGGGCTACACCTTC; cdr3_aa: CASSLAEGRFGGYTF; v_call: TRBV5-1; clone_size: .; d_call: .; j_call: TRBJ1-2
cdr3_nt: TGTGCCAGCAGCTTAGGGGACAGGCAGAACACCGGGGAGCTGTTTTTT; cdr3_aa: CASSLGDRQNTGELFF; v_call: TRBV11-1; clone_size: few; d_call: TRBD1; j_call: TRBJ2-2
cdr3_nt: TGCAGCGTTGAGATCCCCGAGCAGTTCTTC; cdr3_aa: CSVEIPEQFF; v_call: TRBV29-1; clone_size: few; d_call: .; j_call: TRBJ2-1
cdr3_nt: TGTGCCACTAAACCGGGGACAGGGGGTTTTGGCTACACCTTC; cdr3_aa: CATKPGTGGFGYTF; v_call: TRBV15; clone_size: many; d_call: TRBD1; j_call: TRBJ1-2
cdr3_nt: TGTGCCAGCAGCCGGGGAGGACCCACGGCAGGCGAGCAGTACTTC; cdr3_aa: CASSRGGPTAGEQYF; v_call: TRBV7-2; clone_size: .; d_call: .; j_call: TRBJ2-7
cdr3_nt: TGTGCCTGGCAAACGGGGTTGAACACTGAAGCTTTCTTT; cdr3_aa: CAWQTGLNTEAFF; v_call: TRBV30; clone_size: .; d_call: .; j_call: TRBJ1-1
cdr3_nt: TGTGCCAGCATGTCGGAAATGAACACCGGGGAGCTGTTTTTT; cdr3_aa: CASMSEMNTGELFF; v_call: TRBV2; clone_size: few; d_call: .; j_call: TRBJ2-2
cdr3_nt: TGTGCCAGCAGCGTAGATCCGGCATACCAAGAGACCCAGTACTTC; cdr3_aa: CASSVDPAYQETQYF; v_call: TRBV9; clone_size: .; d_call: .; j_call: TRBJ2-5
cdr3_nt: TGTGCCAGCAGCTTGGGTTTCGGGAATCAGCCCCAGCATTTT; cdr3_aa: CASSLGFGNQPQHF; v_call: TRBV5-6; clone_size: .; d_call: .; j_call: TRBJ1-5
cdr3_nt: TGTGCCAGCAGCTTTATTATGACAGAGAACACTGAAGCTTTCTTT; cdr3_aa: CASSFIMTENTEAFF; v_call: TRBV5-8; clone_size: .; d_call: .; j_call: TRBJ1-1
cdr3_nt: TGTGCCAGCAGTTTAGGCCAGAGGGACGGTGAGCCCCAGCATTTT; cdr3_aa: CASSLGQRDGEPQHF; v_call: TRBV12-3/TRBV12-4; clone_size: few; d_call: .; j_call: TRBJ1-5
cdr3_nt: TGTGCCAGCAGCCAAGATCCGGGGCAGGGGGCGCGTGGCTACACCTTC; cdr3_aa: CASSQDPGQGARGYTF; v_call: TRBV3-1; clone_size: .; d_call: TRBD1; j_call: TRBJ1-2
cdr3_nt: TGTGCCAGCTCACCGGCCGCAGCGGGAGAAAACACCGGGGAGCTGTTTTTT; cdr3_aa: CASSPAAAGENTGELFF; v_call: TRBV18; clone_size: .; d_call: TRBD2; j_call: TRBJ2-2
cdr3_nt: TGTGCCAGCAGTTTATTCCGTGGCAGGGGCTCCTACGAGCAGTACTTC; cdr3_aa: CASSLFRGRGSYEQYF; v_call: TRBV27; clone_size: many; d_call: .; j_call: TRBJ2-7
cdr3_nt: TGCAGTGCTAGGGTACTAGCGGGACCCTCCTACGAGCAGTACTTC; cdr3_aa: CSARVLAGPSYEQYF; v_call: TRBV20-1; clone_size: .; d_call: TRBD2; j_call: TRBJ2-7
cdr3_nt: TGCGCCAGCAGCCGGGACACGGATGAAAAACTGTTTTTT; cdr3_aa: CASSRDTDEKLFF; v_call: TRBV10-1; clone_size: few; d_call: .; j_call: TRBJ1-4
cdr3_nt: TGTGCCAGCAGTGACCGGGGGGGATCTGGAAACACCATATATTTT; cdr3_aa: CASSDRGGSGNTIYF; v_call: TRBV12-3/TRBV12-4; clone_size: .; d_call: .; j_call: TRBJ1-3
cdr3_nt: TGTGCCAGCAGCTTAGGCGCGGGAGGCAATCAGCCCCAGCATTTT; cdr3_aa: CASSLGAGGNQPQHF; v_call: TRBV11-2; clone_size: many; d_call: .; j_call: TRBJ1-5
cdr3_nt: TGTGCCAGCAGTTCTCCGGGACAGGGGGAGTACGAGCAGTACTTC; cdr3_aa: CASSSPGQGEYEQYF; v_call: TRBV6-9; clone_size: few; d_call: TRBD1; j_call: TRBJ2-7
cdr3_nt: TGTGCCAGCAGTCAGGCAGTCTATAGCAATCAGCCCCAGCATTTT; cdr3_aa: CASSQAVYSNQPQHF; v_call: TRBV12-3/TRBV12-4; clone_size: .; d_call: .; j_call: TRBJ1-5
cdr3_nt: TGTGCCAGCGCCTCTCGGTCCCAGGAGTTACTCGCGAACACCGGGGAGCTGTTTTTT; cdr3_aa: CASASRSQELLANTGELFF; v_call: TRBV7-9; clone_size: .; d_call: .; j_call: TRBJ2-2
cdr3_nt: TGTGCCAGCAGCTCCAATATGGAGAACACTGAAGCTTTCTTT; cdr3_aa: CASSSNMENTEAFF; v_call: TRBV11-2; clone_size: .; d_call: .; j_call: TRBJ1-1
cdr3_nt: TGTGCCCGCAGTTTGGGGGGGGACGCAGAGACCCAGTACTTC; cdr3_aa: CARSLGGDAETQYF; v_call: TRBV12-3/TRBV12-4; clone_size: few; d_call: TRBD2; j_call: TRBJ2-5
cdr3_nt: TGTGCCAGCAGTTACCGCGGGTACCCGGCGGAAGAGCAGTACTTC; cdr3_aa: CASSYRGYPAEEQYF; v_call: TRBV6-9; clone_size: .; d_call: .; j_call: TRBJ2-7
cdr3_nt: TGTGCCAGCAGCCCCGCTAGGGAGAAAGAGACCCAGTACTTC; cdr3_aa: CASSPAREKETQYF; v_call: TRBV28; clone_size: many; d_call: .; j_call: TRBJ2-5
cdr3_nt: TGTGCCACCAGCAGAGCACAGGGGGGAAACCTGAACACTGAAGCTTTCTTT; cdr3_aa: CATSRAQGGNLNTEAFF; v_call: TRBV15; clone_size: .; d_call: TRBD1; j_call: TRBJ1-1
cdr3_nt: TGTGCCAGCAGTTTGAGAGATCAGCCCCAGCATTTT; cdr3_aa: CASSLRDQPQHF; v_call: TRBV12-3/TRBV12-4; clone_size: many; d_call: .; j_call: TRBJ1-5
cdr3_nt: TGCAGTGCTGCAGATGGACCGGAGGCTGTTAGCTCCTACGAGCAGTACTTC; cdr3_aa: CSAADGPEAVSSYEQYF; v_call: TRBV20-1; clone_size: few; d_call: .; j_call: TRBJ2-7
cdr3_nt: TGCAGTGCTAGAGTGACTAGCGGGAGTGAGACCCAGTACTTC; cdr3_aa: CSARVTSGSETQYF; v_call: TRBV20-1; clone_size: .; d_call: TRBD2; j_call: TRBJ2-5
cdr3_nt: TGTGCCACCCTGGAGGTAGCGGGACGACCCGGGGAGCTGTTTTTT; cdr3_aa: CATLEVAGRPGELFF; v_call: TRBV19; clone_size: few; d_call: TRBD2; j_call: TRBJ2-2
cdr3_nt: TGTGCCAGCAGTTACCCCCTGTCCGGCAACGAGCAGTACTTC; cdr3_aa: CASSYPLSGNEQYF; v_call: TRBV6-2/TRBV6-3; clone_size: few; d_call: .; j_call: TRBJ2-7
cdr3_nt: TGTGCCAGCAGCGTAGGGGGAGCGTCCGGCTATGGCTACACCTTC; cdr3_aa: CASSVGGASGYGYTF; v_call: TRBV9; clone_size: .; d_call: .; j_call: TRBJ1-2
cdr3_nt: TGCAGCGTTGAACTGACTAGCAATCAGCCCCAGCATTTT; cdr3_aa: CSVELTSNQPQHF; v_call: TRBV29-1; clone_size: .; d_call: .; j_call: TRBJ1-5